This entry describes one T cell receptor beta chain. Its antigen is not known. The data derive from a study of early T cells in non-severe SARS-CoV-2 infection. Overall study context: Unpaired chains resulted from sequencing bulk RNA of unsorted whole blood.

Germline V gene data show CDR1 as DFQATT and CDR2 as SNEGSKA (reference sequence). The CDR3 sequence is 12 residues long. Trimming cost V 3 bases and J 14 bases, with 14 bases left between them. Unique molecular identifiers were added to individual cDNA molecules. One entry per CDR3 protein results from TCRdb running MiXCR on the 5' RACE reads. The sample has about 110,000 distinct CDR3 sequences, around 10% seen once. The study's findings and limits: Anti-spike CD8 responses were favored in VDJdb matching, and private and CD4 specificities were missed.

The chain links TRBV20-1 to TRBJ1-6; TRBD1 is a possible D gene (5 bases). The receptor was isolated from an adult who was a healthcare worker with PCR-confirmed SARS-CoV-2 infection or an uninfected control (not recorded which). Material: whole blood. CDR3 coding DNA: TGCAGTGCTAGGGCATCCCTGGGGGCCCTCCACTTT. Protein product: CSARASLGALHF.